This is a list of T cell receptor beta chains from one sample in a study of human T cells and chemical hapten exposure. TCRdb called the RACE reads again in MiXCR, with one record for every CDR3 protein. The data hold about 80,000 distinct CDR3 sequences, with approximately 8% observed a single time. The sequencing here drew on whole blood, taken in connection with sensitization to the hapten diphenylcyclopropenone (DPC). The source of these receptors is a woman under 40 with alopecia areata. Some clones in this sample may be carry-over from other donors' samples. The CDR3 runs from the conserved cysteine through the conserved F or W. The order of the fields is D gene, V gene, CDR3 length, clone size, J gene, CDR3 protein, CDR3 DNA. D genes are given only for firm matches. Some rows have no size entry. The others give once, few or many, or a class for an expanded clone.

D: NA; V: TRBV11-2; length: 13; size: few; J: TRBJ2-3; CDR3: CASSLDYTDTQYF; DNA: TGTGCCAGCAGCTTAGACTACACAGATACGCAGTATTTT
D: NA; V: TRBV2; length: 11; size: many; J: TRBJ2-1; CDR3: CASSERSEQFF; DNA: TGTGCCAGCAGTGAGAGGAGTGAGCAGTTCTTC
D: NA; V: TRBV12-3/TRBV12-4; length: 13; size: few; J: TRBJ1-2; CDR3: CASSPDRFDGYTF; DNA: TGTGCCAGCAGTCCCGACAGGTTTGATGGCTACACCTTC
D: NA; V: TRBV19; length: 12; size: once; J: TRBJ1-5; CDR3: CASSMGNQPQHF; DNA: TGTGCCAGTAGTATGGGCAATCAGCCCCAGCATTTT
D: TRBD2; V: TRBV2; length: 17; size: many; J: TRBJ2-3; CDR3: CAGRPGLAGPGTDTQYF; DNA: TGTGCCGGAAGACCGGGACTAGCGGGGCCGGGGACAGATACGCAGTATTTT
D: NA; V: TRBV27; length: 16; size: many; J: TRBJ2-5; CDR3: CASSPTRIAAQETQYF; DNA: TGTGCCAGCAGTCCCACCCGAATAGCAGCTCAAGAGACCCAGTACTTC
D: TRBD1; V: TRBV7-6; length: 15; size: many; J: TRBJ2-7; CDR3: CASSQTPRQGDEQYF; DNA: TGTGCCAGCAGCCAAACCCCCCGACAGGGTGACGAGCAGTACTTC
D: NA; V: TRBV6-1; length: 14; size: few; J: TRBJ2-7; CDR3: CASSEEDPTYEQYF; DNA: TGTGCCAGCAGTGAAGAAGACCCGACCTACGAGCAGTACTTC
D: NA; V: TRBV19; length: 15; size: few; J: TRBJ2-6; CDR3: CASRRQVYGANVLTF; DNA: TGTGCCAGTAGGCGACAGGTCTATGGGGCCAACGTCCTGACTTTC
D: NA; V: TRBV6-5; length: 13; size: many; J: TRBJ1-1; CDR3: CATRRTGETEAFF; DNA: TGTGCCACTCGTAGGACGGGAGAGACTGAAGCTTTCTTT
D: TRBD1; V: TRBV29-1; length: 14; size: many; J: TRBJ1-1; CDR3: CSTIRQGRDTEAFF; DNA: TGCAGCACCATTCGACAGGGAAGGGACACTGAAGCTTTCTTT
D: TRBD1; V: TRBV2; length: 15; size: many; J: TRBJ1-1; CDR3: CASSGPTGDITEAFF; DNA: TGTGCCAGCAGTGGACCAACAGGGGATATCACTGAAGCTTTCTTT
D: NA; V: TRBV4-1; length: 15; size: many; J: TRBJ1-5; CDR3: CASSQDSSSNQPQHF; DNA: TGCGCCAGCAGCCAAGACAGCTCTAGCAATCAGCCCCAGCATTTT
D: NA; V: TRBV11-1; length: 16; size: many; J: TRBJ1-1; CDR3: CASSPANGIQGSEAFF; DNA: TGTGCCAGCAGCCCGGCAAATGGGATCCAGGGCTCTGAAGCTTTCTTT
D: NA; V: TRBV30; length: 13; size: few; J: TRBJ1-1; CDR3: CAWNKGVDTEAFF; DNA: TGTGCCTGGAATAAGGGGGTGGACACTGAAGCTTTCTTT
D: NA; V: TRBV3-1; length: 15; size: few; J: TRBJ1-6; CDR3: CASSQVGGYNSPLHF; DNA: TGTGCCAGCAGCCAAGTGGGAGGTTATAATTCACCCCTCCACTTT
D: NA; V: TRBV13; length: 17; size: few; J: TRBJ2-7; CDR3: CASSLGSRLAPSGEQYF; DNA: TGTGCCAGCAGCTTAGGATCTCGGCTAGCCCCTTCGGGCGAGCAGTACTTC
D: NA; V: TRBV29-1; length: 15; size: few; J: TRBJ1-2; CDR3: CSVRAQGPFLYGYTF; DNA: TGCAGCGTCCGAGCCCAGGGGCCGTTCCTCTATGGCTACACCTTC
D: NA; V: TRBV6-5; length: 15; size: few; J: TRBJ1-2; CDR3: CASSYSAGPNYGYTF; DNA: TGTGCCAGCAGTTACTCGGCAGGGCCCAACTATGGCTACACCTTC
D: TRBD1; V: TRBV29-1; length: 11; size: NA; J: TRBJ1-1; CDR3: CSVDRGSGAFF; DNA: TGCAGCGTGGACAGGGGGTCTGGGGCTTTCTTT
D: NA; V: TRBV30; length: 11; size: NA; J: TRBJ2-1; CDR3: CAWGGQLVEFF; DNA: TGTGCCTGGGGCGGGCAACTAGTGGAGTTCTTC
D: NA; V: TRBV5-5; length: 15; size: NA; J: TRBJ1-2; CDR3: CASSLMGGAGYGYTF; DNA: TGTGCCAGCAGCTTGATGGGGGGCGCGGGGTATGGCTACACCTTC
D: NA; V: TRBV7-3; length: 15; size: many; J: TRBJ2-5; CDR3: CASSSGLSPGETQYF; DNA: TGTGCCAGCAGCTCCGGACTGTCCCCCGGAGAGACCCAGTACTTC
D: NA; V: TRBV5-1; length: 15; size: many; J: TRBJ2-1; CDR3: CASSPSLGGYNEQFF; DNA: TGCGCCAGCAGCCCTTCATTGGGGGGATACAATGAGCAGTTCTTC
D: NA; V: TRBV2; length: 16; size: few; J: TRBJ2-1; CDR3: CASSGWRFSSYNEQFF; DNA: TGTGCCAGCAGTGGATGGCGGTTTAGCTCCTACAATGAGCAGTTCTTC
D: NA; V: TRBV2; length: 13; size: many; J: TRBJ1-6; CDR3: CASSVGHSSPLHF; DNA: TGTGCCAGCAGTGTGGGACATAGTTCACCCCTCCACTTT
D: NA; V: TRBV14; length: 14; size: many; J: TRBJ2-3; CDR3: CASSGGIWGDTQYF; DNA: TGTGCCAGCAGCGGCGGGATCTGGGGAGATACGCAGTATTTT
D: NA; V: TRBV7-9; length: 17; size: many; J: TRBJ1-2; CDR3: CASSRAQTGPTPYGYTF; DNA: TGTGCCAGCAGCCGAGCCCAAACAGGCCCGACTCCTTATGGCTACACCTTC
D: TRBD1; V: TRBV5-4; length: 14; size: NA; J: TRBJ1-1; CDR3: CASSDGQGYTEAFF; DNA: TGTGCCAGCAGCGATGGACAGGGGTACACTGAAGCTTTCTTT
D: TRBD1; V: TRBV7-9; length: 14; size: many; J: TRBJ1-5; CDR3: CASSGQGSNQPQHF; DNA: TGTGCCAGCAGCGGACAGGGTAGCAATCAGCCCCAGCATTTT
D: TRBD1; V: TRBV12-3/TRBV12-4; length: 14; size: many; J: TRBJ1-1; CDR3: CASSSQGGYTEAFF; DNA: TGTGCCAGCAGTTCCCAGGGGGGGTACACTGAAGCTTTCTTT
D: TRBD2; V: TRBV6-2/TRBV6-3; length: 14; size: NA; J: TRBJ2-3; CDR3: CASSGAGVVDTQYF; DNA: TGTGCCAGCAGCGGAGCGGGGGTGGTAGATACGCAGTATTTT
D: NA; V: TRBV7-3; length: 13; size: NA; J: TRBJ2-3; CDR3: CASRDRTADTQYF; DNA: TGTGCCAGCAGAGATCGGACTGCAGATACGCAGTATTTT
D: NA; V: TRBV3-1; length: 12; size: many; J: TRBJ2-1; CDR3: CASSARWSEQFF; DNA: TGTGCCAGCAGCGCTAGATGGAGTGAGCAGTTCTTC
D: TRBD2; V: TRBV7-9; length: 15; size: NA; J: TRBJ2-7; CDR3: CASSSGLACSYEQYF; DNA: TGTGCCAGCAGCTCCGGACTAGCCTGCTCCTACGAGCAGTACTTC
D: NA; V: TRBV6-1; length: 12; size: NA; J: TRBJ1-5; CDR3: CASSEHSQPQHF; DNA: TGTGCCAGCAGTGAACATAGTCAGCCCCAGCATTTT
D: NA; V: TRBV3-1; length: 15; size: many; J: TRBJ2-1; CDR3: CASSQDGRQDNEQFF; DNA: TGTGCCAGCAGCCAAGATGGGAGGCAAGACAATGAGCAGTTCTTC
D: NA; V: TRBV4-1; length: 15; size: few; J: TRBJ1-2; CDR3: CASSQGGWRGYGYTF; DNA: TGCGCCAGCAGCCAAGGAGGATGGCGAGGATACGGCTACACCTTC
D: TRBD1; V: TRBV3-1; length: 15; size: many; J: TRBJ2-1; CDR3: CASRPQGAPSNEQFF; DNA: TGTGCCAGCAGACCACAGGGGGCGCCCTCCAATGAGCAGTTCTTC
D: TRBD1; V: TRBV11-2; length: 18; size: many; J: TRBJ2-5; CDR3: CASSPSPMGQSPGETQYF; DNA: TGTGCCAGCAGCCCCTCCCCCATGGGACAGTCCCCGGGGGAGACCCAGTACTTC
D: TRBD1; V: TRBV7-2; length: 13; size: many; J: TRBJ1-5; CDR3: CASSSDRGQPQHF; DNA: TGTGCCAGCAGCTCCGACAGGGGTCAGCCCCAGCATTTT
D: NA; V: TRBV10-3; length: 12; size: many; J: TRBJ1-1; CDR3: CAISATGGEAFF; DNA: TGTGCCATCAGCGCAACCGGGGGGGAAGCTTTCTTT
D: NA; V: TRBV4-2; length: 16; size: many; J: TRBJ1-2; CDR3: CASSQDRGEADYGYTF; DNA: TGTGCCAGCAGCCAAGATAGGGGGGAGGCTGACTATGGCTACACCTTC
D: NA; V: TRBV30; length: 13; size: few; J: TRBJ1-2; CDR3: CAWSVARVNGYTF; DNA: TGTGCCTGGAGTGTCGCCAGGGTAAATGGCTACACCTTC
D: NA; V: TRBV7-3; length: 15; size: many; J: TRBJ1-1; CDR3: CASDNGHLSEYEAFF; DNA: TGTGCCAGCGACAACGGACATCTCAGCGAATATGAAGCTTTCTTT
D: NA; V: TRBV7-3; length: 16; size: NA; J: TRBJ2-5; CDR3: CASSFVVGGPVETQYF; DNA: TGTGCCAGCAGCTTTGTTGTGGGGGGACCCGTAGAGACCCAGTACTTC
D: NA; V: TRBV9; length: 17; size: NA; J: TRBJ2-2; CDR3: CASSVFGGAGSTGELFF; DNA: TGTGCCAGCAGCGTGTTCGGAGGGGCAGGGAGTACCGGGGAGCTGTTTTTT
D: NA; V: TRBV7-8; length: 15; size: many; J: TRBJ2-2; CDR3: CASSSLRGRTGELFF; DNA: TGTGCCAGCAGCTCCTTGCGGGGGCGTACCGGGGAGCTGTTTTTT
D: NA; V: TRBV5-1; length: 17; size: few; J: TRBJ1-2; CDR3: CASSLVGGPPADYGYTF; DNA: TGCGCCAGCAGCTTGGTCGGAGGTCCCCCCGCTGACTATGGCTACACCTTC
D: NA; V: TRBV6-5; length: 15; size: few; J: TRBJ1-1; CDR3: CASSYEGPANTEAFF; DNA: TGTGCCAGCAGTTACGAAGGCCCAGCGAACACTGAAGCTTTCTTT
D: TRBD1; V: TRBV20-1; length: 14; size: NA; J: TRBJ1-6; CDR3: CSARTGLYNSPLHF; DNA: TGCAGTGCCCGGACAGGGTTGTATAATTCACCCCTCCACTTT
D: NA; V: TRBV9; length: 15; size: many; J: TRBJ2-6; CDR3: CASSVGLAGANVLTF; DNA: TGTGCCAGCAGCGTAGGTCTAGCCGGGGCCAACGTCCTGACTTTC
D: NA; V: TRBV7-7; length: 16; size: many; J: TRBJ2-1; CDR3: CASSLVGGASYNEQFF; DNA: TGTGCTAGCAGCTTAGTTGGGGGGGCCTCCTACAATGAGCAGTTCTTC
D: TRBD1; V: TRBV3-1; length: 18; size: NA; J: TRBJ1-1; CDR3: CASSPLGTGLGMNTEAFF; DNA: TGTGCCAGCAGTCCCCTCGGGACAGGGTTAGGAATGAACACTGAAGCTTTCTTT
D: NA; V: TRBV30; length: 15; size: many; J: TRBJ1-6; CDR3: CAWMISGSVYSPLHF; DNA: TGTGCCTGGATGATCTCGGGATCCGTCTATTCACCCCTCCACTTT
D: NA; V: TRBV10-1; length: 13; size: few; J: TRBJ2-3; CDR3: CASQGLGEDTQYF; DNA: TGCGCCAGCCAAGGATTAGGAGAAGATACGCAGTATTTT
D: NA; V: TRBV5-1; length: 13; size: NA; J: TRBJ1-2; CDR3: CASSSGCNYGYTF; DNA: TGCGCCAGCAGCTCAGGGTGTAACTATGGCTACACCTTC
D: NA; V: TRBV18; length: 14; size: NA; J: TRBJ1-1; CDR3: CASSPTVRGTEAFF; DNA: TGTGCCAGCTCACCGACAGTACGTGGGACTGAAGCTTTCTTT
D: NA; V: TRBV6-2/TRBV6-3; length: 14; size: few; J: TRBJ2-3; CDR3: CASSRPSEGDTQYF; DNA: TGTGCCAGCAGCCGGCCCTCCGAGGGAGATACGCAGTATTTT